This T cell receptor beta chain originates from a study of T cells in Graves' hyperthyroidism and ophthalmopathy. Germline CDR1 and CDR2: SGHRS and YFSETQ. This CDR3 has 14 residues. The V and J ends lost 5 bases and 5 bases respectively, with 15 bases between them. Using RNA transcripts as the source, TCR beta CDR3 regions were amplified. TCR CDR3 regions were first amplified by RT-PCR with HTBI primers. TCRdb reprocessed the multiplex PCR reads with MiXCR, giving one entry per CDR3 protein. The sample gives roughly 400,000 distinct CDR3 sequences, around 16% of which show up once; roughly 25% is in the top ten. Blood sampling occurred at first hyperthyroidism diagnosis, ahead of any ophthalmopathy symptoms. The PBMCs were sourced from fresh peripheral blood (about 10 ml). This clonotype has ten or more counts.

Input material: blood. This sequence joins TRBV5-1 and TRBJ2-3; D is perhaps TRBD1 (5 bases). The source is a woman under 30 with Graves' hyperthyroidism that later progressed to Graves' ophthalmopathy. The CDR3, as DNA: TGCGCCAGCAGGACCATAGAAAGGGGAGATACGCAGTATTTT. Translated: CASRTIERGDTQYF. The entire variable domain, with the rest obtained from reference TRBV5-1 and TRBJ2-3, is as follows: KAGVTQTPRYLIKTRGQQVTLSCSPISGHRSVSWYQQTPGQGLQFLFEYFSETQRNKGNFPGRFSGRQFSNSRSEMNVSTLELGDSALYLCASRTIERGDTQYFGPGTRLTVL.